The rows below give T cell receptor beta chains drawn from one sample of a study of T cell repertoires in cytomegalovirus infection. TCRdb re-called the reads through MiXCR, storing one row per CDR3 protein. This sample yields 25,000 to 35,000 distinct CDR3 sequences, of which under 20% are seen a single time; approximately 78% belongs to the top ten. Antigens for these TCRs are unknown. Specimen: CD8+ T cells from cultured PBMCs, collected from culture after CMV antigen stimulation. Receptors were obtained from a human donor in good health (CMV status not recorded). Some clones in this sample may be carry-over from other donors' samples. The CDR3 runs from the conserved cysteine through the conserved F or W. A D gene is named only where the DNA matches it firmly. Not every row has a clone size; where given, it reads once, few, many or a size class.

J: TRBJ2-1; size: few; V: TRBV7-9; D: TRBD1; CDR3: CASSPSGTGSYNEQFF; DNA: TGTGCCAGCAGCCCTTCCGGGACAGGCTCCTACAATGAGCAGTTCTTC
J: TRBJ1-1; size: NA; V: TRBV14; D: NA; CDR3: CASSQEGVTEAFF; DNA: TGTGCCAGCAGCCAAGAGGGGGTCACTGAAGCTTTCTTT
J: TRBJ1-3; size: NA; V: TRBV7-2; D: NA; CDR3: CASSAHGSGNTIYF; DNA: TGTGCCAGCAGCGCTCACGGCTCTGGAAACACCATATATTTT
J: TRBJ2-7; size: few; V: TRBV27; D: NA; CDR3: CASSAGTGTYEQYF; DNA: TGTGCCAGCAGTGCCGGGACTGGCACCTACGAGCAGTACTTC
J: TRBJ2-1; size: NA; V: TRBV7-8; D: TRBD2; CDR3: CASSLIGTSGSLSSYNEQFF; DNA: TGTGCCAGCAGCTTGATCGGGACTAGCGGGAGTCTAAGCTCCTACAATGAGCAGTTCTTC
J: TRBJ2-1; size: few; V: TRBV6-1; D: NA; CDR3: CASNPSGNPYNEQFF; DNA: TGTGCCAGCAACCCATCCGGTAACCCCTACAATGAGCAGTTCTTC
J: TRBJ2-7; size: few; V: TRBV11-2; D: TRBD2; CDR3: CASSLTPSGGYEQYF; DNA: TGTGCCAGCAGCTTAACTCCGAGCGGGGGTTACGAGCAGTACTTC
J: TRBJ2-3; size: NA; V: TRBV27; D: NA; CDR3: CASSLYDADTQYF; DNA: TGTGCCAGCAGTTTATATGATGCGGATACGCAGTATTTT
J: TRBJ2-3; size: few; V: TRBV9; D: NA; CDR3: CASSYSQGPDTQYF; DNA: TGTGCCAGCAGCTACAGTCAGGGGCCAGATACGCAGTATTTT
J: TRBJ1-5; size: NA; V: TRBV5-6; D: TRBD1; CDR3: CASSLARGHQPQHF; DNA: TGTGCCAGCAGCTTGGCCAGGGGGCATCAGCCCCAGCATTTT
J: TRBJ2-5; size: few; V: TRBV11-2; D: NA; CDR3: CASSPLMLEETQYF; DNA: TGTGCCAGCAGCCCCCTAATGTTGGAGGAGACCCAGTACTTC
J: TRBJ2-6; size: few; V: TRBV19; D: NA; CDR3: CASSIDHDSGANVLTF; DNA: TGTGCCAGTAGTATAGATCATGACTCTGGGGCCAACGTCCTGACTTTC
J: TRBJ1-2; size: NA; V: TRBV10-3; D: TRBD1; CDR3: CATRTGNNYGYTF; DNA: TGTGCCACCCGGACAGGAAATAACTATGGCTACACCTTC
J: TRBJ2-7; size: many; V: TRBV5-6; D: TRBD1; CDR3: CASSSYRGYEQYF; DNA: TGTGCCAGCAGCTCTTACAGGGGATACGAGCAGTACTTC
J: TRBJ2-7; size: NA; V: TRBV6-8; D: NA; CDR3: CASSYRRSYEQYF; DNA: TGTGCCAGCAGTTACCGAAGGAGCTACGAGCAGTACTTC
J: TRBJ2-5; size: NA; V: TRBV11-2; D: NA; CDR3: CASSVPGHRETQYF; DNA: TGTGCCAGCAGCGTCCCGGGCCATAGGGAGACCCAGTACTTC
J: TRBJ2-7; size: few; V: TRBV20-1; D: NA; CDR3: CSARDPGMYEQYF; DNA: TGCAGTGCTAGAGATCCGGGGATGTACGAGCAGTACTTC
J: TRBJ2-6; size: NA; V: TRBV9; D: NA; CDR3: CASSVASDESSGANVLTF; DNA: TGTGCCAGCAGCGTAGCCTCCGACGAAAGCTCTGGGGCCAACGTCCTGACTTTC
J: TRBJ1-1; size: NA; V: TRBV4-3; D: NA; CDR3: CASSQDQGGKNTEAFF; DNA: TGCGCCAGCAGCCAAGATCAGGGCGGAAAGAACACTGAAGCTTTCTTT
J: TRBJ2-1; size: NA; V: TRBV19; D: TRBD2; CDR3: CASSVASGNEQFF; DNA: TGTGCCAGTAGTGTCGCTAGCGGCAATGAGCAGTTCTTC
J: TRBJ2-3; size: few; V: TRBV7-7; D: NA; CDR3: CASSLERQQITDTQYF; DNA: TGTGCCAGCAGCTTAGAACGGCAGCAGATAACAGATACGCAGTATTTT
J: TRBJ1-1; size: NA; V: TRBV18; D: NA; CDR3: CASSPDRLSTEAFF; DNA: TGTGCCAGCTCACCAGACAGGTTGAGCACTGAAGCTTTCTTT
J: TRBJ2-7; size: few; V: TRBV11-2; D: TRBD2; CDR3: CASSASGTISYEQYF; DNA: TGTGCCAGCAGTGCCTCCGGGACTATCTCCTACGAGCAGTACTTC
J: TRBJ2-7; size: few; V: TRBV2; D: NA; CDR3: CASISVEQYF; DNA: TGTGCCAGCATTTCAGTCGAGCAGTACTTC
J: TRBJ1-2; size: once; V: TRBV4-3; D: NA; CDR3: CASSQDPFYGYTF; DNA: TGCGCCAGCAGCCAAGATCCCTTCTATGGCTACACCTTC
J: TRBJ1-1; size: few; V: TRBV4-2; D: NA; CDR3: CASSQGGFTEAFF; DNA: TGTGCCAGCAGCCAAGGGGGTTTCACTGAAGCTTTCTTT
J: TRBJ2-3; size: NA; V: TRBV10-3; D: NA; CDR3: CAMSEDGGYNTDTQYF; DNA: TGTGCCATGAGTGAGGATGGGGGTTATAACACAGATACGCAGTATTTT
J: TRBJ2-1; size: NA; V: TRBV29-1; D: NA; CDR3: CSVVGPVAELSYNEQFF; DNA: TGCAGCGTTGTCGGCCCGGTGGCGGAGCTCTCCTACAATGAGCAGTTCTTC
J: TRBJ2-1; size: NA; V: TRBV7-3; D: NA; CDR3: CASSLLGGPNEQFF; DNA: TGTGCCAGCAGCCTCTTGGGGGGCCCGAATGAGCAGTTCTTC
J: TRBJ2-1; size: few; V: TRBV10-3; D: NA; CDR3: CAIGNEQFF; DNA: TGTGCCATCGGTAATGAGCAGTTCTTC
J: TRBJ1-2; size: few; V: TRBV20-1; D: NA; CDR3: CSTRVDYGYTF; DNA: TGCAGCACCAGGGTGGACTATGGCTACACCTTC
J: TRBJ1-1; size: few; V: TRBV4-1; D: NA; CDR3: CASSQNLLAPVTEAFF; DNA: TGCGCCAGCAGCCAAAACCTCCTGGCCCCCGTCACTGAAGCTTTCTTT
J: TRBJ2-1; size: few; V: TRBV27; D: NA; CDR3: CASYLTVNEQFF; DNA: TGTGCCAGCTACCTGACGGTAAATGAGCAGTTCTTC
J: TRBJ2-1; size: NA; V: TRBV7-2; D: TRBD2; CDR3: CASSLRDYYNEQFF; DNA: TGTGCCAGCAGCTTACGGGACTACTACAATGAGCAGTTCTTC
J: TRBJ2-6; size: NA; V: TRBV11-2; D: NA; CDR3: CASSPRDLRSGANVLTF; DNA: TGTGCCAGCAGCCCCCGTGATCTTCGATCTGGGGCCAACGTCCTGACTTTC
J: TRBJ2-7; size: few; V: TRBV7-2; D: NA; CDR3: CASSPGRSSYEQYF; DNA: TGTGCCAGCAGCCCAGGACGGTCTTCCTACGAGCAGTACTTC
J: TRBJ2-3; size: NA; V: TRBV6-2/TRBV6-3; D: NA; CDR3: CASSYEPGASTDTQYF; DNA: TGTGCCAGCAGTTACGAACCGGGAGCGAGCACAGATACGCAGTATTTT
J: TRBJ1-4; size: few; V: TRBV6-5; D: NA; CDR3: CASSYSVSFNEKLFF; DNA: TGTGCCAGCAGTTACTCTGTTTCCTTTAATGAAAAACTGTTTTTT
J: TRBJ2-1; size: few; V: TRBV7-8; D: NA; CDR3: CASSLYSWNEQFF; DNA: TGTGCCAGCAGCTTATATAGTTGGAATGAGCAGTTCTTC
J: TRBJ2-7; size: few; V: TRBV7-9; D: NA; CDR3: CASSLFPGPKSSYEQYF; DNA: TGTGCCAGCAGCCTATTTCCGGGACCCAAAAGCTCCTACGAGCAGTACTTC
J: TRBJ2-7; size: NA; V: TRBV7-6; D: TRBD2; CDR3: CASSPGGYYEQYF; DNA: TGTGCCAGCAGCCCCGGGGGGTACTACGAGCAGTACTTC
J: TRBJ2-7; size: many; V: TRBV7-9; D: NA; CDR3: CASSSAGTASYEQYF; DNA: TGTGCCAGCAGCTCGGCCGGGACGGCATCCTACGAGCAGTACTTC
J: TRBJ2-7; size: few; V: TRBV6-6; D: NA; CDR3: CASSLATGSYEQYF; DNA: TGTGCCAGCAGCCTAGCGACAGGGTCCTACGAGCAGTACTTC
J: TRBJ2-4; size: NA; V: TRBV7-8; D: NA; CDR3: CASSPPIREQTKNIQYF; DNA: TGTGCCAGCAGCCCCCCAATCAGGGAACAGACCAAAAACATTCAGTACTTC
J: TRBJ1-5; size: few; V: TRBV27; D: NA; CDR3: CASSLRGDPSQPQHF; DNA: TGTGCCAGCAGTTTACGGGGGGACCCAAGCCAGCCCCAGCATTTT
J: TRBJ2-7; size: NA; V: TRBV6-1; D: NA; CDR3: CASSEPGPLESEQYF; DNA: TGTGCCAGCAGTGAACCGGGACCCCTCGAGAGCGAGCAGTACTTC
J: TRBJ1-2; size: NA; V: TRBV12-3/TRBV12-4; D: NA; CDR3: CASSFGTANYGYTF; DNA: TGTGCCAGCAGTTTTGGGACGGCTAACTATGGCTACACCTTC
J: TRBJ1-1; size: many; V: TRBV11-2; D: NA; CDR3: CASSPAKWTEAFF; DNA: TGTGCCAGCAGCCCCGCAAAATGGACTGAAGCTTTCTTT
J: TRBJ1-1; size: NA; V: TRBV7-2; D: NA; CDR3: CASSPGRNTEAFF; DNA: TGTGCCAGCAGCCCCGGAAGGAACACTGAAGCTTTCTTT